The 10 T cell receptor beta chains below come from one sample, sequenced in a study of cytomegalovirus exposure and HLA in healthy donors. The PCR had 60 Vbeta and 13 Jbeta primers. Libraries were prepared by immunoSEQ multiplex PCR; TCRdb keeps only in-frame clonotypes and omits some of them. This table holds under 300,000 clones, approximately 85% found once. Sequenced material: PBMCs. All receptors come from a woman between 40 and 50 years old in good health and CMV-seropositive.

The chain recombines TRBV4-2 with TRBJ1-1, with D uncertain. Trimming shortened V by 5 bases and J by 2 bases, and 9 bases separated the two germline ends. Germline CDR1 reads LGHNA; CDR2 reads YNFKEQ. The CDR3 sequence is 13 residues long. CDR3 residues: CASSALLNTEAFF. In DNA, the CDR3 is TGTGCCAGCAGCGCCCTACTAAACACTGAAGCTTTCTTT.

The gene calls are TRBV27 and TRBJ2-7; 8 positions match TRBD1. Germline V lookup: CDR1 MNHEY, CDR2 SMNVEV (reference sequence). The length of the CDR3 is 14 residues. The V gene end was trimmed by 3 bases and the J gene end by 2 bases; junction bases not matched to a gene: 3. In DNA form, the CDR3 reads TGTGCCAGCAGTTTTCGGGACAGGCCCTACGAGCAGTACTTC. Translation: CASSFRDRPYEQYF.

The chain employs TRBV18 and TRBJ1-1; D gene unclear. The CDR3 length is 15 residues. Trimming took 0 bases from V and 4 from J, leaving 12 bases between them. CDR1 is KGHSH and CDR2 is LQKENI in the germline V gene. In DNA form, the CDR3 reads TGTGCCAGCTCACCACCGGAGAAGCGGGGCACTGAAGCTTTCTTT. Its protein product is CASSPPEKRGTEAFF.

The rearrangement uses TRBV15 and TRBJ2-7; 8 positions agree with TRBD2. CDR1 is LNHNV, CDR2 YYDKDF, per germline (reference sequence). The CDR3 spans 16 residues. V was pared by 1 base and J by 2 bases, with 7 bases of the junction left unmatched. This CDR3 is CATSRASRGLAYEQYF. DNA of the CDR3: TGTGCCACCAGCAGAGCCTCGCGGGGACTAGCCTACGAGCAGTACTTC.

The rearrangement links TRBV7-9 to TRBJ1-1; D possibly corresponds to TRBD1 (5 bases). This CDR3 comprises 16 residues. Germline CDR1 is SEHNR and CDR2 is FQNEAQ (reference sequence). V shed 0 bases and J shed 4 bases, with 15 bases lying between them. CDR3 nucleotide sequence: TGTGCCAGCAGCTTAGCCGGGGGGTCTGGAGGCACTGAAGCTTTCTTT. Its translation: CASSLAGGSGGTEAFF. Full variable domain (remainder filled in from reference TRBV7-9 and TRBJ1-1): DTGVSQNPRHKITKRGQNVTFRCDPISEHNRLYWYRQTLGQGPEFLTYFQNEAQLEKSRLLSDRFSAERPKGSFSTLEIQRTEQGDSAMYLCASSLAGGSGGTEAFFGQGTRLTVV.

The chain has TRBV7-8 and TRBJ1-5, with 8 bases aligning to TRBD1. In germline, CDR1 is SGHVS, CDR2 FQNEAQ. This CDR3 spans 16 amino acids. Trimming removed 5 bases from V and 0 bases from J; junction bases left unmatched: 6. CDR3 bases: TGTGCCAGCAGCCAACTGGACAGGGCTAGCAATCAGCCCCAGCATTTT. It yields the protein CASSQLDRASNQPQHF.

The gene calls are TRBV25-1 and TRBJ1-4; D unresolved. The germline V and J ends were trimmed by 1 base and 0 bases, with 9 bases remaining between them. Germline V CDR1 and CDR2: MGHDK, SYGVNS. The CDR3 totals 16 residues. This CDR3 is CASSESLFSTNEKLFF. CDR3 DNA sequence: TGTGCCAGCAGTGAATCTTTGTTTTCAACTAATGAAAAACTGTTTTTT.

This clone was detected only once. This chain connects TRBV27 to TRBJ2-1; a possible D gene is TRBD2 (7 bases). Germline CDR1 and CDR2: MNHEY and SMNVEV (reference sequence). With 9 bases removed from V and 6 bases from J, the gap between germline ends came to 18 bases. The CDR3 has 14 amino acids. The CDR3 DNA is TGTGCCAGTATGGGGGGGCTCGACGGCAATGAGCAGTTCTTC. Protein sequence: CASMGGLDGNEQFF.

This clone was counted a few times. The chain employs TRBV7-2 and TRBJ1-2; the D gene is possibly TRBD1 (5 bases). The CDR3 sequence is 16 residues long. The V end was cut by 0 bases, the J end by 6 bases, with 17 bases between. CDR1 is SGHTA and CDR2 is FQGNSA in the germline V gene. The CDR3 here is CASSLAPARALDGYTF. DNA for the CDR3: TGTGCCAGCAGCTTAGCGCCGGCCAGGGCATTGGATGGCTACACCTTC.

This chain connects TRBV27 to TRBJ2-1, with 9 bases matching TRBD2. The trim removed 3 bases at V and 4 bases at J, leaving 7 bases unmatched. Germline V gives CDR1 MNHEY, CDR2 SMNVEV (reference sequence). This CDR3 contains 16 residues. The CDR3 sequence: CASSFSTSGGYNEQFF. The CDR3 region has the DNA TGTGCCAGCAGTTTTTCGACTAGCGGAGGATACAATGAGCAGTTCTTC.